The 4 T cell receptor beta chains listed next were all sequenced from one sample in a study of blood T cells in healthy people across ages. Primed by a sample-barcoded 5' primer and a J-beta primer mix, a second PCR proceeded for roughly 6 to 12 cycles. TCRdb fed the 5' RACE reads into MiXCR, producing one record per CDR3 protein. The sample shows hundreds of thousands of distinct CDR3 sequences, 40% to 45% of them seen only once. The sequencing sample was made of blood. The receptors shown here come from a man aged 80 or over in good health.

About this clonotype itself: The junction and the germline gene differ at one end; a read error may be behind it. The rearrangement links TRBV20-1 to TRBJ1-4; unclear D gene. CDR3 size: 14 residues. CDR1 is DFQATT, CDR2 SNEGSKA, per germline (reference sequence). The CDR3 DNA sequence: TGCAGTGCTAGGGTGACCGCTTCTAATGAAAACCTGTTTTTT. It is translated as CSARVTASNENLFF.

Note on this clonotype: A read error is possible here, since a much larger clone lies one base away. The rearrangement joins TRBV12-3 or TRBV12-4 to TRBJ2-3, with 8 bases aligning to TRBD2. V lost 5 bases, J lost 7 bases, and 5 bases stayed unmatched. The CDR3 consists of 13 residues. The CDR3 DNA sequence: TGTGCCAGCAGTGAGCGGGAGCTCAATACGCAGTATTTT. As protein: CASSERELNTQYF.

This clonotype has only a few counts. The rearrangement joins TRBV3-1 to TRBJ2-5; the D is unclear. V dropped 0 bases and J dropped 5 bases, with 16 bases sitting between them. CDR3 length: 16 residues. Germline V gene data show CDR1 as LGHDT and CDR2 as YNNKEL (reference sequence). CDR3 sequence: CASSQDHPTRVETQYF. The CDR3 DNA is TGTGCCAGCAGCCAAGATCACCCCACCCGGGTGGAGACCCAGTACTTC.

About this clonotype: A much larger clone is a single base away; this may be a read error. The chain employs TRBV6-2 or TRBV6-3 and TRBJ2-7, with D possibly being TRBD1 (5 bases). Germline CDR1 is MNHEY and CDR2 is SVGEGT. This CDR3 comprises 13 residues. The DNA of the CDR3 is TGTGTCAGCAGCAACTGGACGAATGGGGCCCAGTACTTC. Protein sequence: CVSSNWTNGAQYF.